These 2 T cell receptor beta chains were sequenced from one sample in a study of blood T cell repertoires in COVID-19. The protocol was immunoSEQ multiplex PCR, while the TCRdb copy is restricted to in-frame clones and leaves out a portion. The sample records around 80,000 clones, around 90% being singletons. Sequenced material: peripheral blood. The origin of the receptors is a woman over 75 with acute or convalescent COVID-19.

The chain recombines TRBV7-9 with TRBJ2-2; D perhaps matches TRBD1 (6 bases). The CDR3 sequence is 15 residues long. Between the trimmed V and J ends, which lost 5 bases and 2 bases, there was a span of 12 bases. Germline V gene lookup returns CDR1 SEHNR and CDR2 FQNEAQ (reference sequence). The chain's CDR3 is CASSLRTENTGELFF. The CDR3 DNA reads TGTGCCAGCAGCCTGCGGACAGAAAACACCGGGGAGCTGTTTTTT.

This sequence joins TRBV9 and TRBJ2-5; tentatively, D is TRBD1 (6 bases). CDR1 is SGDLS and CDR2 is YYNGEE in the germline V gene. V was pared by 4 bases and J by 3 bases, with 13 bases between. The CDR3 totals 14 residues. CDR3 in amino acids: CASSLLGQKETQYF. In DNA form, the CDR3 reads TGTGCCAGCAGCCTCCTCGGACAGAAAGAGACCCAGTACTTC.